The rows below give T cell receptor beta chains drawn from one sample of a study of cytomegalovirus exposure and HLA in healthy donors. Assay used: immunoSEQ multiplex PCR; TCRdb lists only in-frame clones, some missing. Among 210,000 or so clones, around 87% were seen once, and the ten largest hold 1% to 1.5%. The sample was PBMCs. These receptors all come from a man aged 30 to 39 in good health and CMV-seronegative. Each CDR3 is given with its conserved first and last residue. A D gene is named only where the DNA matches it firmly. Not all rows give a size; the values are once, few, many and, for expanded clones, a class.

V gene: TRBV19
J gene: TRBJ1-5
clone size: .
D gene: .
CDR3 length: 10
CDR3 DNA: TGTGCCAGTAGTACTTTCCCCCAGCATTTT
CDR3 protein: CASSTFPQHF

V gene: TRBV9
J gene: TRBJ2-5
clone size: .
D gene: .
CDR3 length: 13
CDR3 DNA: TGTGCCAGCAGCGACCTCGGGGGAGAGACCCAGTACTTC
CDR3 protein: CASSDLGGETQYF

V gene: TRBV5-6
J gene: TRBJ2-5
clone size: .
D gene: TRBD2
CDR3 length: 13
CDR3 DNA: TGTGCCAGTTCGAAGCGGGAGCAAGAGACCCAGTACTTC
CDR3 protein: CASSKREQETQYF

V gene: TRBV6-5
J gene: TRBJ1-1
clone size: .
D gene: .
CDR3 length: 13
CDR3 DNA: TGTGCCAGCACACGGGGAGGGGGCACTGAAGCTTTCTTT
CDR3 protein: CASTRGGGTEAFF

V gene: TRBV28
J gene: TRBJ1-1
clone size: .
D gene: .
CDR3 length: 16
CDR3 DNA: TGTGCCAGCAGTTTACCCTCCCTCCGGGTGGGCACTGAAGCTTTCTTT
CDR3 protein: CASSLPSLRVGTEAFF

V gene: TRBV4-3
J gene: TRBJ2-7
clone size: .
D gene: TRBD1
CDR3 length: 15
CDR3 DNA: TGCGCCAGCAGCCAGACCGGGACAGGGAGGATAGAGCAGTACTTC
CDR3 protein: CASSQTGTGRIEQYF

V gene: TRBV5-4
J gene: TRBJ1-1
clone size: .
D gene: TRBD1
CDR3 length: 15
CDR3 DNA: TGTGCCAGCAGCCGAGAAGGGGACAGGGGCACTGAAGCTTTCTTT
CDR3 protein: CASSREGDRGTEAFF

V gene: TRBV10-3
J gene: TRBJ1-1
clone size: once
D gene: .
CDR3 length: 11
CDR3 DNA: TGTGCCATCAGTGATGGCCCTGAAGCTTTCTTT
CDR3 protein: CAISDGPEAFF

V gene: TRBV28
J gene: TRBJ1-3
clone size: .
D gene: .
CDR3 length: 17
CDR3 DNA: TGTGCCAGCAGTTTCGGGGTGTTGCGGGCCTCTGGAAACACCATATATTTT
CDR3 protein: CASSFGVLRASGNTIYF

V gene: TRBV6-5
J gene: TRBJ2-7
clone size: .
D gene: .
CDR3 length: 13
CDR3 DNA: TGTGCCAGCAGTTCTTCTCAGGGGAGCGAGCAGTACTTC
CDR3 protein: CASSSSQGSEQYF

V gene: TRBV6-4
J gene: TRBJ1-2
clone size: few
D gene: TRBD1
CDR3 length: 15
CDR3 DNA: TGTGCCAGCAGTGAGACAGGGGAGGCCTCGTATGGCTACACCTTC
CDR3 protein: CASSETGEASYGYTF

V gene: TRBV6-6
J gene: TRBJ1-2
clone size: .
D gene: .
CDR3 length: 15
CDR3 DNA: TGTGCCAGCACTCCGACAGTCCACCTCGACTATGGCTACACCTTC
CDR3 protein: CASTPTVHLDYGYTF

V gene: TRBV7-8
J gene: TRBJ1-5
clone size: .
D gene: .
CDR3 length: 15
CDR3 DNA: TGTGCCAGCAGCTTAAGGCGGGGTAGCAATCAGCCCCAGCATTTT
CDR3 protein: CASSLRRGSNQPQHF

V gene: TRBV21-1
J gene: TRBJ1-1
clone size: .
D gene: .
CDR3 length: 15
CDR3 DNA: TGTGCCAGCAGCAAAGCGCAGCGGGGGCTTACTGAAGCTTTCTTT
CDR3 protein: CASSKAQRGLTEAFF

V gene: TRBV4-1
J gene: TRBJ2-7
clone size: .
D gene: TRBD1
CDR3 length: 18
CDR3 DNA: TGCGCCAGCAGCCAAGGGGGGGGACAGGGGCATCGTTCCTACGAGCAGTACTTC
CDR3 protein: CASSQGGGQGHRSYEQYF

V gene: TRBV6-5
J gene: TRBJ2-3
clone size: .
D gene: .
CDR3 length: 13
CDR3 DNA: TGTGCCAGCGGCAGGCCAGGGGCGGATACGCAGTATTTT
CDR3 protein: CASGRPGADTQYF

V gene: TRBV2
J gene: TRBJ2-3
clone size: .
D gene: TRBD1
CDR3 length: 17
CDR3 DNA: TGTGCCAGCAGTGAAGTCTCGGACAGGGAGAACACAGATACGCAGTATTTT
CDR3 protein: CASSEVSDRENTDTQYF

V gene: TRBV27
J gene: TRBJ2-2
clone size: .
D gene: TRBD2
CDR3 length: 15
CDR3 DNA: TGTGCCAGCAGTCGGGGACTAGGGAACACCGGGGAGCTGTTTTTT
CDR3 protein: CASSRGLGNTGELFF

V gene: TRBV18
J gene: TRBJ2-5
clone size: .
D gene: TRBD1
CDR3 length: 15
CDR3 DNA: TGTGCCAGCTCGTCACAGGGGTATCCCCAAGAGACCCAGTACTTC
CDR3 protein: CASSSQGYPQETQYF

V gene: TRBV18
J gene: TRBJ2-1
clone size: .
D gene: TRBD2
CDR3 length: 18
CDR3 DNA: TGTGCCAGCTCACCACTCCGCCCGACTAGCGGGAGGTACAATGAGCAGTTCTTC
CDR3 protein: CASSPLRPTSGRYNEQFF

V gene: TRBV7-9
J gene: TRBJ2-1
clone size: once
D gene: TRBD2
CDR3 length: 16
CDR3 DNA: TGTGCCAGCAGCCCTTTAGCGGGGGGGCCCATAATTGAGCAGTTCTTC
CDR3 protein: CASSPLAGGPIIEQFF

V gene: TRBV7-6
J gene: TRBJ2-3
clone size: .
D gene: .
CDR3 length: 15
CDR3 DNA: TGTGCCAGCAGCCTACGTTCGTCTAGCACAGATACGCAGTATTTT
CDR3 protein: CASSLRSSSTDTQYF

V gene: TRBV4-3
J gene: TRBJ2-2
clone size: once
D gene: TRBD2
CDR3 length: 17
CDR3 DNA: TGCGCCAGCAGCCAAGTGGTTCTAGCGGGGGACACCGGGGAGCTGTTTTTT
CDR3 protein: CASSQVVLAGDTGELFF

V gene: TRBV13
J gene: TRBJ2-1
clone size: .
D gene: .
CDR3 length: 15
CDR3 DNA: TGTGCCAGCAGCCAGGTGGCAGGGGACGTATATGAGCAGTTCTTC
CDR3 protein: CASSQVAGDVYEQFF

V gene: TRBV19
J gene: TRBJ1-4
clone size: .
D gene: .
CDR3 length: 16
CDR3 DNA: TGTGCCAGTACCTCCTTTGTAAGGGGGTTACATGAAAAACTGTTTTTT
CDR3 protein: CASTSFVRGLHEKLFF

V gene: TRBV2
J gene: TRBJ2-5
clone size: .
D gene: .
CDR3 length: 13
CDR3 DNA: TGTGCCAGCCGAGAGGGAGCCCAAGAGACCCAGTACTTC
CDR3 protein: CASREGAQETQYF

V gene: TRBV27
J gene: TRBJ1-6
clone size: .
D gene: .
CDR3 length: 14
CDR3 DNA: TGTGCCAGCAGTTTTCAGGGTCAAAATTCACCCCTCCACTTT
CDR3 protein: CASSFQGQNSPLHF

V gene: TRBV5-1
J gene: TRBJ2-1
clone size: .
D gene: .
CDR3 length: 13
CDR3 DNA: TGCGCCAGCAGCCCCCCCGCCAGTAATGAGCAGTTCTTC
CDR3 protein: CASSPPASNEQFF

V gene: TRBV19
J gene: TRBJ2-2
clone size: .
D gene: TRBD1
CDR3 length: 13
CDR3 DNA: TGTGCCAGTAGTTCGACAGGGCCCGGGGAGCTGTTTTTT
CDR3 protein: CASSSTGPGELFF

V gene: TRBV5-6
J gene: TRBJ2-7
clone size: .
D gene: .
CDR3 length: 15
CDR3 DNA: TGTGCCAGCAGCCCCTGGCGAGGCCCCTTTTACGAGCAGTACTTC
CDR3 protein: CASSPWRGPFYEQYF

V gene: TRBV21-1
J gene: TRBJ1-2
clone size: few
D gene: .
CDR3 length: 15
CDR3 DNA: TGTGCCAGCAGCAAATTTCTTTGGGACTACTATGGCTACACCTTC
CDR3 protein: CASSKFLWDYYGYTF

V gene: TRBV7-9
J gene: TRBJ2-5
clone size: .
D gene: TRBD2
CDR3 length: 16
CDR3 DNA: TGTGCCAGCAGCTTGGCTAGCGGGGGGACGGAGGAGACCCAGTACTTC
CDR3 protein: CASSLASGGTEETQYF

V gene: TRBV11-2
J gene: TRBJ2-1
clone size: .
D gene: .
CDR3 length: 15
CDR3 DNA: TGTGCCAGCAGCGCCCGAGGGATAATCTACAATGAGCAGTTCTTC
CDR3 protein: CASSARGIIYNEQFF

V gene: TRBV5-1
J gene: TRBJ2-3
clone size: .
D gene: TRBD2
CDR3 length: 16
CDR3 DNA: TGCGCCAGCAGCTACGGGACTAGGGCTAGCACAGATACGCAGTATTTT
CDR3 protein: CASSYGTRASTDTQYF

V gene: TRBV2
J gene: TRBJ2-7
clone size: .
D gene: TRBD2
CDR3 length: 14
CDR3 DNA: TGTGCCAGCACCAGACCCCGGGGGGACGACGAGCAGTACTTC
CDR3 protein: CASTRPRGDDEQYF

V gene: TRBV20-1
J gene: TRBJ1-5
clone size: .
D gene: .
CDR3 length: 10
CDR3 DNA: TGCAGGCCGCGGAGTCAGCCCCAGCATTTT
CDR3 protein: CRPRSQPQHF